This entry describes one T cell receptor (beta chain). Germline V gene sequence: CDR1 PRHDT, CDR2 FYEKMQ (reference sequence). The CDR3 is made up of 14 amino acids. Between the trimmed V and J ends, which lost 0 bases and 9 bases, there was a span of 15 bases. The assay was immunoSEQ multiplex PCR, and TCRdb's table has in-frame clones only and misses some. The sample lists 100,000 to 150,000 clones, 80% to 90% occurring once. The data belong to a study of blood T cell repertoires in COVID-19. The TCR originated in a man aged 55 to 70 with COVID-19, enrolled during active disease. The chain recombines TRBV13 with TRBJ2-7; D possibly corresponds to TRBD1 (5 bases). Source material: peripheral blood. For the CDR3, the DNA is TGTGCCAGCAGCTTAGGCAAGGGGATGAAGGGGCAGTACTTC. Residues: CASSLGKGMKGQYF.